Shown below are 28 T cell receptor beta chains from a single sample sequenced in a study of metastatic and nonmetastatic thyroid tumors. TCRdb recomputed clones from the PCR reads via MiXCR. The sample gives 30,000 to 40,000 clones, around 23% of which show up once; less than 4% is in the top ten. Every patient was untreated before thyroid surgery. Material: tumor tissue. These receptors all stem from a male donor with papillary thyroid cancer or a benign thyroid nodule (not recorded which). Some clones in this sample may be carry-over from other donors' samples.

Ten or more counts support this clone. V and J are TRBV6-1 and TRBJ2-3; unclear D gene. Germline V CDR1 and CDR2: MNHNS, SASEGT. This CDR3 region has 13 residues. V was clipped by 5 bases and J by 6 bases, with 12 bases between them. The CDR3: CASSYPPTDTQYF. In DNA, the CDR3 is TGTGCCAGCAGTTATCCCCCTACCGATACGCAGTATTTT.

The V call is TRBV19, the J call TRBJ1-2; 11 bases fit TRBD1. The CDR3 sequence is 12 residues long. The ends lost 9 bases at V and 8 bases at J; junction bases unmatched: 5. Looked up from germline, CDR1 is LNHDA and CDR2 is SQIVND (reference sequence). For the CDR3, the DNA is TGTGCCAGCTGGACAGGGGGCCGCGGCTACACCTTC. Translation gives CASWTGGRGYTF.

Ten or more counts support this clone. The V and J genes are TRBV9 and TRBJ1-6; 8 nucleotides align to TRBD1. Germline V gene lookup returns CDR1 SGDLS and CDR2 YYNGEE. This CDR3 has 14 amino acids. V lost 3 bases to trimming and J lost 10 bases; unmatched junction nucleotides: 6. CDR3 region: CASSGTGFGSPLHF. CDR3 nucleotide sequence: TGTGCCAGCAGCGGGACAGGGTTTGGCTCACCCCTCCACTTT.

This clone was recorded many times. Other DNA sequences in the sample encode the same CDR3. The chain links TRBV7-3 to TRBJ2-1; weak D call: TRBD2 (5 bases). The CDR3 is made up of 11 amino acids. CDR1 and CDR2 from the germline V gene are SGHTA and FQGTGA. V lost 8 bases, J lost 8 bases, and 10 bases lay in between. The CDR3 region is CASSWGDEQFF. The CDR3 DNA sequence: TGTGCCAGCTCCTGGGGAGATGAGCAGTTCTTC.

DNA of the CDR3: TGTGCCAGCAGTTTGATGCAGGGCCCCTACGAGCAGTACTTC. Translation: CASSLMQGPYEQYF. V gene TRBV12-3 or TRBV12-4 combines with J gene TRBJ2-7; the D gene is possibly TRBD1 (5 bases). Trimming took 3 bases from V and 2 from J, leaving 11 bases between them. This CDR3 is built from 14 residues.

In its sample, this clone was seen many times. This clone may be a read error of a much larger clone one base away. Other nucleotide sequences from this sample produce the same CDR3. The chain employs TRBV19 and TRBJ1-4; TRBD1 is a possible D gene (6 bases). This CDR3 spans 13 amino acids. Germline CDR1 reads LNHDA; CDR2 reads SQIVND (reference sequence). This CDR3 is CASSRAGDEKLFF. The CDR3 DNA sequence: TGCGCCAGTAGTAGGGCAGGGGATGAAAAACTGTTTTTT.

Many counts were recorded for this clone. The V and J genes are TRBV4-1 and TRBJ2-5; D is uncertain. V lost 1 base, J lost 2 bases, and 11 bases lay in between. Germline CDR1 is MGHRA and CDR2 is YSYEKL. The CDR3 runs 15 residues. The CDR3 spells CASSQVLGPQETQYF. The CDR3 bases are TGCGCCAGCAGCCAAGTATTAGGGCCACAAGAGACCCAGTACTTC.

In its sample, this clone was seen many times. One junction end does not reproduce the germline sequence, and a read error may be involved. The J gene is TRBJ2-3, the V gene TRBV7-8; the D gene could be TRBD1 or TRBD2 (7 bases each). Per germline, CDR1 SGHVS and CDR2 FQNEAQ. CDR3 length: 17 residues. Here the CDR3 reads CASNLGRGRTRTDTQYF. In DNA, the CDR3 is TGTGCCAGCAACTTAGGGAGGGGGCGGACCCGCACAGATACGCAGTATTTT.

This clone was picked up many times. Being one base from a much bigger clone, this may be a read error. Without the conserved terminal phenylalanine or tryptophan, this CDR3 likely stems from a read error. This specimen includes other DNA sequences encoding the same CDR3. The chain has TRBV6-2 or TRBV6-3 and TRBJ1-5; 8 bases match TRBD1. The CDR3 runs 14 residues. CDR1 and CDR2 (germline): MNHEY, SVGEGT. Trimming cost V 5 bases and J 5 bases; bases outside gene matches: 5. The CDR3: CASSQSGGYQPQHS. In nucleotides, the CDR3 is TGTGCCAGCAGTCAATCAGGGGGCTATCAGCCCCAGCATTCT.

This chain connects TRBV20-1 to TRBJ2-1; TRBD2 matches 9 bases. Germline CDR1 and CDR2: DFQATT and SNEGSKA (reference sequence). The CDR3 has 16 amino acids. Germline trimming cut 2 bases from V and 0 bases from J; bases unmatched to any gene: 5. For the CDR3, the DNA is TGCAGTGCTAGATCTTTAGCGGGAGCCTCCTACAATGAGCAGTTCTTC. Translated, it gives CSARSLAGASYNEQFF.

In its sample, this clone was seen many times. Given a much more abundant clone one base away, this may be a read error. The V call is TRBV30, the J call TRBJ2-7; tentative D call: TRBD2 (6 bases). The CDR3 totals 15 residues. Germline CDR1 is GTSNPN and CDR2 is SVGIG (reference sequence). The CDR3 region has the DNA TGTGCCTGGAGTCACCCTTGGCGGGGTTGGCACGAGCAGTGCTTC. Residues: CAWSHPWRGWHEQCF. Variable domain in full (rest from reference TRBV30 and TRBJ2-7): SQTIHQWPATLVQPVGSPLSLECTVEGTSNPNLYWYRQAAGRGLQLLFYSVGIGQISSEVPQNLSASRPQDRQFILSSKKLLLSDSGFYLCAWSHPWRGWHEQCFGPGTRLTVT.

About this clone itself: Other DNA sequences in the same sample also yield this CDR3. The V gene is TRBV5-1, the J gene TRBJ2-2; D might be TRBD1 (5 bases). Trimming pared 0 bases from V and 2 bases from J, leaving 14 bases between. The CDR3 is 17 residues long. Germline loops: CDR1 SGHRS, CDR2 YFSETQ. CDR3 in DNA: TGCGCCAGCAGCTTGGCCGGTGGCACAGGTAACACCGGGGAGCTGTTTTTT. It translates to CASSLAGGTGNTGELFF.

This clone was picked up many times. The chain recombines TRBV4-3 with TRBJ2-1; 9 bases line up with TRBD2. V dropped 0 bases and J dropped 4; count of bases not matched to a gene: 10. Per germline, CDR1 LGHNA and CDR2 YSLEER. This CDR3 contains 18 residues. CDR3 amino acids: CASSQDLTSGLVYNEQFF. Written as DNA, the CDR3 is TGCGCCAGCAGCCAAGATTTAACTAGCGGGCTAGTTTACAATGAGCAGTTCTTC.

In this sample, this clone turned up many times. This chain links TRBV10-3 with TRBJ2-2; D is uncertain. Trimming removed 5 bases from V and 5 bases from J, with 9 bases in between. The CDR3 contains 13 residues. Germline V gene lookup returns CDR1 ENHRY and CDR2 SYGVKD. CDR3 nucleotide sequence: TGTGCCATCAGTAATCTAGGGACCGGGGAGCTGTTTTTT. As protein: CAISNLGTGELFF.

The V gene is TRBV19, the J gene TRBJ2-2, with TRBD2 matching 11 bases. Germline CDR1 and CDR2: LNHDA and SQIVND (reference sequence). Losses at the gene ends were 6 bases for V and 9 bases for J; bases not matched to a gene: 6. This CDR3 has 14 amino acids. This chain's CDR3 is CASSQLAGVWELFF. For the CDR3, the DNA is TGTGCCAGTAGCCAACTAGCGGGGGTATGGGAGCTGTTTTTT.

This clone was counted only a few times. The CDR3: CASSFRSAYEQYF. The CDR3 nucleotides are TGTGCCAGCAGTTTCCGGAGCGCCTACGAGCAGTACTTC. This rearrangement joins TRBV28 to TRBJ2-7, with no clear D. Trimming removed 3 bases from V and 2 bases from J, with 8 bases in between. CDR1 and CDR2 (germline): MDHEN, SYDVKM. There are 13 residues in the CDR3. Supplemented by reference TRBV28 and TRBJ2-7, the full variable domain reads DVKVTQSSRYLVKRTGEKVFLECVQDMDHENMFWYRQDPGLGLRLIYFSYDVKMKEKGDIPEGYSVSREKKERFSLILESASTNQTSMYLCASSFRSAYEQYFGPGTRLTVT.

This clone was detected only a few times. A junction boundary mismatches the germline segment, possibly from a read error. The CDR3, as DNA: TGTGCCAGCAGGCAGGTGGTGTCCACCGGTGAGCTGTTTTTT. Protein sequence: CASRQVVSTGELFF. The V and J genes are TRBV12-3 or TRBV12-4 and TRBJ2-2; D remains unclear. This CDR3 is 14 amino acids long.

This clone occurred many times. The chain couples TRBV4-1 to TRBJ1-5, with TRBD1 matching 7 bases. Germline-derived CDR1 and CDR2 are MGHRA and YSYEKL. V shed 6 bases and J 4 bases; nucleotides not matched to a gene: 6. The CDR3 is 14 amino acids. CDR3 DNA: TGCGCCAGCAGGGAGCAGGGGGGGAATCAGCCCCAGCATTTT. It codes for CASREQGGNQPQHF.

The V and J genes are TRBV11-2 and TRBJ2-4, with 7 nucleotides matching TRBD2. The CDR3 has 18 amino acids. V dropped 4 bases and J dropped 0; count of bases not matched to a gene: 12. Germline loops: CDR1 SGHAT, CDR2 FQNNGV. CDR3 protein: CASSSTYKRGVAKNIQYF. The CDR3 bases are TGTGCCAGCAGCTCCACCTACAAGCGGGGTGTAGCCAAAAACATTCAGTACTTC.

In its sample, this clone was seen many times. The rearrangement links TRBV2 to TRBJ2-2; D may be TRBD1 (5 bases). CDR1 SNHLY and CDR2 FYNNEI come from the germline V gene. This CDR3 region has 17 residues. V gave up 3 bases and J gave up 0 bases, with 14 bases separating them. The CDR3 nucleotides read TGTGCCAGCAGTGATGACAGATATCCCACGAACACCGGGGAGCTGTTTTTT. Its protein product is CASSDDRYPTNTGELFF. The full variable domain, in which reference TRBV2 and TRBJ2-2 provide the parts outside the CDR3, is EPEVTQTPSHQVTQMGQEVILRCVPISNHLYFYWYRQILGQKVEFLVSFYNNEISEKSEIFDDQFSVERPDGSNFTLKIRSTKLEDSAMYFCASSDDRYPTNTGELFFGEGSRLTVL.

In this sample, this clone turned up many times. The rearrangement links TRBV6-1 to TRBJ1-4; tentative D call: TRBD1 (6 bases). Germline-derived CDR1 and CDR2 are MNHNS and SASEGT. This CDR3 is 13 amino acids long. Trimming took 6 bases from V and 8 from J, leaving 13 bases between them. The CDR3 is CASSPRGYEKLFF. CDR3 sequence (DNA): TGTGCCAGCAGCCCTAGGGGGTACGAAAAACTGTTTTTT.

This clone has only a few counts. An end of the junction does not agree with germline; a read error may underlie this. The genes are TRBV6-5 and TRBJ1-5, with D uncertain. The J call may be in error: the DNA end matches TRBJ2-3 better. Germline V lookup: CDR1 MNHEY, CDR2 SVGAGI. CDR3 length: 13 residues. Here the CDR3 DNA reads TGTGCCAGCATTTACACATACAATCAGCCCCAGTATTTT. Its protein is CASIYTYNQPQYF.

As regards this clone: This may be a read error, as it is one base from a much larger clone. J is TRBJ2-3 and V is TRBV5-1; TRBD2 matches at 7 bases. Germline lookup yields CDR1 SGHRS and CDR2 YFSETQ. The length of the CDR3 is 16 residues. CDR3 DNA sequence: TGCGCCAGCAGCTTGAATAGCGGGTCTAGCACAGATGCGCAGTATTTT. It translates to CASSLNSGSSTDAQYF.

This clone was observed a handful of times. CDR3 in amino acids: CASSLTAGQGVYEQYF. The CDR3 DNA reads TGTGCCAGCAGTTTGACCGCGGGACAGGGGGTTTACGAGCAGTACTTC. The V call is TRBV28, the J call TRBJ2-7; 11 bases are shared with TRBD1. Germline lookup yields CDR1 MDHEN and CDR2 SYDVKM. The trim removed 3 bases at V and 4 bases at J, leaving 8 bases unmatched. The CDR3 loop spans 16 amino acids.

This clone was counted a few times. The gene calls are TRBV27 and TRBJ2-7, with D perhaps being TRBD1 or TRBD2 (5 bases each). The V gene lost 4 bases and the J gene lost 2 bases, with 12 bases spanning the gap. The CDR3 spans 14 residues. Germline CDR1 and CDR2: MNHEY and SMNVEV (reference sequence). In DNA, the CDR3 is TGTGCCAGCAGTTCTTCCGGGGCAGCCTACGAGCAGTACTTC. Protein sequence: CASSSSGAAYEQYF.

As concerns this clone: Its ends do not fully match the called genes, so a read error is possible. DNA for the CDR3: TGTGCCAGCAGTCCGACAGGTGGCGGAGAGCAGTCCTTC. Translating gives CASSPTGGGEQSF. The chain recombines TRBV7-9 with TRBJ2-1; maybe TRBD1 (6 bases). Per germline, CDR1 SEHNR and CDR2 FQNEAQ (reference sequence). CDR3 length equals 13 residues. The full variable domain, completed using reference TRBV7-9 and TRBJ2-1, is DTGVSQNPRHKITKRGQNVTFRCDPISEHNRLYWYRQTLGQGPEFLTYFQNEAQLEKSRLLSDRFSAERPKGSFSTLEIQRTEQGDSAMYLCASSPTGGGEQSFGPGTRLTVL.

CDR3 nucleotides: TGTGCCAGCCGCTATGGTGGCTCCTACGAGCAGTACTTC. Translation gives CASRYGGSYEQYF. The chain combines TRBV11-3 with TRBJ2-7; the D is unclear. The CDR3 spans 13 residues. V lost 8 bases and J 0 bases, leaving 11 bases between the germline ends. Germline lookup yields CDR1 SGHNT and CDR2 YENEEA.

This clone was counted a few times. The gene calls are TRBV4-1 and TRBJ2-1; the D gene is possibly TRBD2 (7 bases). Per germline, CDR1 MGHRA and CDR2 YSYEKL. The ends were cut back, 0 bases at V and 5 bases at J, with 20 bases in the middle. CDR3 length equals 18 residues. In nucleotides, the CDR3 is TGCGCCAGCAGCCAAGAGGGGGTAGGGGGAGGGCCGCACAATGAGCAGTTCTTC. Protein product: CASSQEGVGGGPHNEQFF.